This T cell receptor beta chain was retrieved from a study of regulatory T cells in long-lasting Graves disease. To make TCR beta libraries, researchers used iRepertoire HTBI primers and Arm-PCR of CDR3 regions. TCRdb fed the multiplex PCR reads into MiXCR, producing one record per CDR3 protein. The sample has about 460,000 distinct CDR3 sequences; around a fifth are singletons. A note on this clonotype: Antigen unknown.

Time point given: persistent/refractory GD, antithyroid drugs over 5 years with positive TRAb. PBMC-derived RNA was used for the TCR library. Study-wide findings and caveats: Limited samples may have lowered accuracy.

Sequencing was performed on peripheral blood mononuclear cells (PBMCs), taken when the disease was refractory, from a patient treated with antithyroid drugs. The TCR originated in a female donor with Graves disease.

The CDR3: CASSPTGLAGELFF. The CDR3 nucleotides read TGTGCCAGCAGCCCGACAGGGCTGGCCGGGGAGCTGTTTTTT. This chain links TRBV12-3 or TRBV12-4 with TRBJ2-2; 7 bases line up with TRBD1. Germline trimming cut 6 bases from V and 6 bases from J; bases unmatched to any gene: 7. CDR3 size: 14 residues.